These 25 T cell receptor beta chains came from one sample sequenced in a study of blood T cell repertoires in COVID-19. Clones were sequenced by immunoSEQ multiplex PCR, and TCRdb holds only the in-frame ones, with some missing. The data show about 240,000 clones, around 89% seen once. What was sequenced was PBMCs or T cells enriched from blood (not recorded which). The source of these receptors is a woman in her twenties or thirties who had recovered from COVID-19.

The chain joins TRBV9 to TRBJ2-1; weak D call: TRBD2 (7 bases). Germline V gives CDR1 SGDLS, CDR2 YYNGEE. Trimming shortened V by 10 bases and J by 7 bases, and 21 bases separated the two germline ends. The CDR3 length is 14 residues. The CDR3 loop reads CASGTGRASNEQFF. CDR3 nucleotides: TGTGCCTCCGGTACAGGGAGGGCTAGTAATGAGCAGTTCTTC.

The chain joins TRBV7-2 to TRBJ1-5; the match to TRBD1 covers 8 bases. The V gene's germline CDR1 is SGHTA and CDR2 FQGNSA. V was pared by 5 bases and J by 4 bases, with 4 bases of the junction left unmatched. This CDR3 spans 14 amino acids. The CDR3: CASSPRTGNQPQHF. The CDR3 DNA follows: TGTGCCAGCAGCCCAAGGACAGGGAATCAGCCCCAGCATTTT. The whole variable domain, filled in from reference TRBV7-2 and TRBJ1-5, reads GAGVSQSPSNKVTEKGKDVELRCDPISGHTALYWYRQSLGQGLEFLIYFQGNSAPDKSGLPSDRFSAERTGGSVSTLTIQRTQQEDSAVYLCASSPRTGNQPQHFGDGTRLSIL.

The chain couples TRBV7-3 to TRBJ1-2; no reliable D call. CDR1 SGHTA and CDR2 FQGTGA come from the germline V gene. The V gene lost 5 bases and the J gene lost 2 bases, with 21 bases spanning the gap. The CDR3 totals 17 residues. CDR3 protein: CASSPPRDSFKNYGYTF. In nucleotides, the CDR3 is TGTGCCAGCAGCCCGCCCCGTGACTCGTTCAAAAACTATGGCTACACCTTC.

The chain joins TRBV18 to TRBJ2-7; 7 bases agree with TRBD1. The CDR3 loop spans 14 amino acids. The ends lost 6 bases at V and 3 bases at J; junction bases unmatched: 8. Germline V gene data show CDR1 as KGHSH and CDR2 as LQKENI. DNA of the CDR3: TGTGCCAGCTCGCTGGGGACAGAAAACTACGAGCAGTACTTC. This encodes CASSLGTENYEQYF.

This clone was seen only once. The chain carries TRBV6-2 or TRBV6-3 and TRBJ1-5; a weak D match, TRBD1 (5 bases). The length of the CDR3 is 16 residues. CDR1 is MNHEY, CDR2 SVGEGT, per germline. V was cut by 2 bases and J by 4 bases, with 15 bases left in between. CDR3: CASSYSGGGHNQPQHF. The CDR3, as DNA: TGTGCCAGCAGTTACAGCGGGGGGGGTCATAATCAGCCCCAGCATTTT.

Here the CDR3 reads CASQVDRDTGELFF. The CDR3 DNA follows: TGTGCCAGCCAAGTTGACAGAGACACCGGGGAGCTGTTTTTT. The rearrangement joins TRBV2 to TRBJ2-2; a weak D match, TRBD1 (5 bases). Germline CDR1 is SNHLY and CDR2 is FYNNEI. V gave up 8 bases and J gave up 3 bases, with 13 bases separating them. This CDR3 region has 14 residues.

This chain joins TRBV19 and TRBJ2-2; 7 bases agree with TRBD2. The CDR3 runs to 15 residues. The trim removed 5 bases at V and 2 bases at J, leaving 5 bases unmatched. CDR1 is LNHDA and CDR2 is SQIVND in the germline V gene (reference sequence). Here the CDR3 reads CASSSSGINTGELFF. The CDR3 DNA follows: TGTGCCAGTAGTTCTAGCGGAATTAACACCGGGGAGCTGTTTTTT.

This clone showed up just a few times. The genes are TRBV28 and TRBJ2-7; D possibly corresponds to TRBD2 (5 bases). This CDR3 region has 12 residues. Germline V gene sequence: CDR1 MDHEN, CDR2 SYDVKM. The ends were cut back, 5 bases at V and 5 bases at J, with 10 bases in the middle. CDR3 nucleotides: TGTGCCAGCAGTGAGGGTGTGCACGAGCAGTACTTC. Protein sequence: CASSEGVHEQYF.

This clone was seen a few times. This sequence joins TRBV7-8 and TRBJ1-4; 7 bases match TRBD1. Germline values: CDR1 SGHVS, CDR2 FQNEAQ. V was clipped by 7 bases and J by 8 bases; unmatched bases: 10. The CDR3 has 14 residues. CDR3 residues: CASTNLGGREKLFF. DNA of the CDR3: TGTGCCAGCACCAATCTAGGGGGCAGGGAAAAACTGTTTTTT.

This chain joins TRBV7-6 and TRBJ1-1; 7 bases are a match to TRBD1. Germline loops: CDR1 SGHVS, CDR2 FNYEAQ. J lost 4 bases, V lost 0 bases, and 11 bases had no gene match. The CDR3 totals 17 residues. CDR3 nucleotide sequence: TGTGCCAGCAGCTTAGCGCCTTTCCCGGGACAGAGCACTGAAGCTTTCTTT. Protein product: CASSLAPFPGQSTEAFF.

The V and J genes are TRBV9 and TRBJ1-5; D gene ambiguous. CDR1 and CDR2 from the germline V gene are SGDLS and YYNGEE. The ends were cut back, 2 bases at V and 4 bases at J, with 10 bases in the middle. The CDR3 contains 14 residues. DNA for the CDR3: TGTGCCAGCAGCGTGTACGCAGATAATCAGCCCCAGCATTTT. Translated, it gives CASSVYADNQPQHF.

CDR3 region: CARSHRQAGPTEAFF. CDR3 nucleotide sequence: TGTGCCAGAAGTCATAGACAGGCAGGCCCCACTGAAGCTTTCTTT. The V call is TRBV5-3, the J call TRBJ1-1; D is perhaps TRBD1 (6 bases). TRBV5-3 is an open reading frame, and its role is uncertain. The CDR3 covers 15 residues. V shed 5 bases and J shed 4 bases, with 18 bases lying between them.

The chain is built from TRBV6-6 and TRBJ2-7, with 9 bases fitting TRBD1. CDR3 length: 16 amino acids. Germline V CDR1 and CDR2: MNHNY, SVGAGI (reference sequence). V lost 2 bases and J lost 4; bases outside the gene matches: 9. The CDR3 sequence is CASSYPVDRGTYEQYF. CDR3 DNA sequence: TGTGCCAGCAGTTACCCGGTTGACAGGGGGACATACGAGCAGTACTTC.

The rearrangement uses TRBV6-5 and TRBJ1-5, with no clear D. Between the trimmed V and J ends, which lost 0 bases and 5 bases, there was a span of 8 bases. Per germline, CDR1 MNHEY and CDR2 SVGAGI. This CDR3 spans 14 amino acids. The CDR3 DNA is TGTGCCAGCAGTTACTCCAGTGTACATCAGCCCCAGCATTTT. Protein: CASSYSSVHQPQHF.

This clone was seen a single time. The J gene is TRBJ1-4, the V gene TRBV19, with D perhaps TRBD1 (5 bases). V lost 3 bases to trimming and J lost 0 bases, with 8 bases between them. Germline CDR1 LNHDA, CDR2 SQIVND (reference sequence). This CDR3 region has 15 residues. The CDR3 is CASSMRQPTNEKLFF. CDR3 nucleotide sequence: TGTGCCAGTAGTATGAGACAGCCAACTAATGAAAAACTGTTTTTT.

This clone was observed once. The V and J genes are TRBV9 and TRBJ1-4; weak D call: TRBD1 (5 bases). V gave up 4 bases and J gave up 4 bases, with 17 bases separating them. The CDR3 loop spans 16 amino acids. CDR1 and CDR2 from the germline V gene are SGDLS and YYNGEE. The CDR3 protein is CASSPDSGAHNEKLFF. As DNA, the CDR3 is TGTGCCAGCAGCCCCGACAGCGGGGCACATAATGAAAAACTGTTTTTT. The full variable domain, in which reference TRBV9 and TRBJ1-4 provide the parts outside the CDR3, is DSGVTQTPKHLITATGQRVTLRCSPRSGDLSVYWYQQSLDQGLQFLIQYYNGEERAKGNILERFSAQQFPDLHSELNLSSLELGDSALYFCASSPDSGAHNEKLFFGSGTQLSVL.

CDR3 protein: CASSVGGQGREKLFF. The DNA of the CDR3 is TGTGCCAGCAGCGTAGGAGGACAGGGCCGAGAAAAACTGTTTTTT. The V call is TRBV9, the J call TRBJ1-4, with TRBD1 identical over 8 bases. Germline V gene lookup returns CDR1 SGDLS and CDR2 YYNGEE. V was pared by 0 bases and J by 8 bases, with 6 bases of the junction left unmatched. This CDR3 region has 15 residues.

This CDR3 is CASTQLGKLFF. CDR3 sequence (DNA): TGTGCCAGTACCCAACTCGGAAAACTGTTTTTT. The chain combines TRBV19 with TRBJ1-4; D ambiguous. CDR1 and CDR2 (germline): LNHDA, SQIVND (reference sequence). V gave up 7 bases and J gave up 10 bases, with 10 bases separating them. The CDR3 is 11 residues long.

This sequence joins TRBV18 and TRBJ2-5; D is unclear. Trimming took 2 bases from V and 4 from J, leaving 8 bases between them. Germline CDR1 is KGHSH and CDR2 is LQKENI. The CDR3 is made up of 13 amino acids. The CDR3, as DNA: TGTGCCAGCTCACCATACCTGGCAGAGACCCAGTACTTC. This sequence encodes CASSPYLAETQYF.

The chain employs TRBV4-3 and TRBJ2-5; 9 nucleotides line up with TRBD2. The CDR3 has 16 residues. The V and J ends lost 0 bases and 3 bases, in that order; junction bases with no gene match: 5. Looked up from germline, CDR1 is LGHNA and CDR2 is YSLEER. The CDR3 DNA reads TGCGCCAGCAGCCAAGAAACTAGCGGGTTCAAAGAGACCCAGTACTTC. Protein product: CASSQETSGFKETQYF.

J is TRBJ1-1 and V is TRBV12-3 or TRBV12-4, with 7 bases aligning to TRBD1. CDR3 length: 12 residues. Trimming at V came to 7 bases and at J to 8 bases, leaving 7 bases not matched to a gene. The CDR3 loop reads CASTPGGAEAFF. The CDR3 bases are TGTGCCAGCACCCCAGGGGGAGCCGAAGCTTTCTTT.

The chain carries TRBV14 and TRBJ2-3; 11 nucleotides line up with TRBD2. The CDR3 has 18 residues. Per the germline V gene, CDR1 is SGHDN and CDR2 is FVKESK. The junction had 5 bases not matched to a gene; V was cut back by 0 bases and J by 0 bases. The CDR3 region is CASSQEDSGRASTDTQYF. CDR3 DNA sequence: TGTGCCAGCAGCCAAGAAGATAGCGGGAGGGCTAGCACAGATACGCAGTATTTT.

This chain links TRBV7-2 with TRBJ1-5; 7 positions match TRBD1. The CDR3 contains 16 residues. Trimming removed 5 bases from V and 0 bases from J; junction bases left unmatched: 7. Germline V gene sequence: CDR1 SGHTA, CDR2 FQGNSA. DNA for the CDR3: TGTGCCAGCAGCGCTGGGACAGTCTATAGCAATCAGCCCCAGCATTTT. It encodes CASSAGTVYSNQPQHF.

The chain has TRBV18 and TRBJ1-1; the match to TRBD1 covers 10 bases. Trimming removed 4 bases from V and 6 bases from J; junction bases left unmatched: 14. The CDR3 has 17 residues. Per germline, CDR1 KGHSH and CDR2 LQKENI. The CDR3 region has the DNA TGTGCCAGCTCACGGACAGGGGGGAGAAATGGGTTCCCTGAAGCTTTCTTT. Its protein is CASSRTGGRNGFPEAFF.

J is TRBJ2-1 and V is TRBV5-1; the match to TRBD1 covers 8 bases. There are 12 residues in the CDR3. Trimming removed 4 bases from V and 14 bases from J; junction bases left unmatched: 8. In germline, CDR1 is SGHRS, CDR2 YFSETQ. CDR3 DNA: TGCGCCAGCAGCCCGGACAGGGAATCAGAGTTCTTC. As protein: CASSPDRESEFF.